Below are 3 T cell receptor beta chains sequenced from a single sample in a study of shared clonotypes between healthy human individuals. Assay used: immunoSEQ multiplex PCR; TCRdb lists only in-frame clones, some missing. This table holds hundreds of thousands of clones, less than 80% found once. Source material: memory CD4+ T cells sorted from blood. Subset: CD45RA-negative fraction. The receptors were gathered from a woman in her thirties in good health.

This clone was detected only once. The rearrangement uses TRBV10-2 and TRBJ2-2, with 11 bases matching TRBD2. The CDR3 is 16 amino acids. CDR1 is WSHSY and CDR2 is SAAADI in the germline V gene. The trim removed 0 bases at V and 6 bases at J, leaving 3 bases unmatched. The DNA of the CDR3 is TGCGCCAGCAGTGAGTCGGGGACTAGCGGAGCCGGGGAGCTGTTTTTT. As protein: CASSESGTSGAGELFF.

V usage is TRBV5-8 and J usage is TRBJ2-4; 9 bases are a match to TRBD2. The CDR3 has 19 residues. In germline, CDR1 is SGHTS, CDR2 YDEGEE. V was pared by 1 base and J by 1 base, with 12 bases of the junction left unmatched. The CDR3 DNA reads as TGTGCCAGCAGCTTGAGGAGATCCGGACTAGCGAAGGCCAAAAACATTCAGTACTTC. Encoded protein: CASSLRRSGLAKAKNIQYF.

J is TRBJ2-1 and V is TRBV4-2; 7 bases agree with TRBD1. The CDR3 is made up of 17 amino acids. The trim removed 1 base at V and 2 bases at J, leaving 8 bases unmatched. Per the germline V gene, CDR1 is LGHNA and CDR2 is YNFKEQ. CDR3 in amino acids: CASSQVSAGGTYNEQFF. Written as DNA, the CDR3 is TGTGCCAGCAGCCAAGTCTCGGCAGGGGGAACCTACAATGAGCAGTTCTTC.